This T cell receptor (beta chain) emerged from a study of blood T cell repertoires in COVID-19 (dated by TCRdb to the early 2020s). Study-wide context: The collaborator samples originated in the United States, Italy and Spain and spanned the acute and convalescent phases of COVID-19. Sample metadata almost always included a de-identified subject ID, COVID-19 status, age in years and sex. Where available, HLA class I and class II types were taken from metadata supplied by the sample provider and were not determined by assay-based typing. The material from the prospective study consisted of cDNA or gDNA derived from T cells, B-cell-depleted T cells, or PBMCs. The dataset comprised deeply sampled blood TCRbeta repertoires from subjects exposed to, actively infected with, or recovered from COVID-19. A freely available public database, intended as a resource for researchers studying the immune response to SARS-CoV-2, is where the repertoires were released. Samples were obtained from the ongoing ImmuneRACE study (first 160 participants) and from 1,200 or so subjects provided by 6 global collaborators.

TCRbeta CDR3 regions were amplified from genomic DNA by means of the immunoSEQ Assay, a bias-controlled multiplex PCR. The published analysis was carried out like this. Nucleated cell counts per sample were estimated from amplification of reference gene primers within the assay. Sequence reads were collapsed and filtered to measure the absolute abundance of every unique TCRbeta CDR3 rearrangement. For each sample, productive Simpson clonality was calculated as the square root of Simpson's diversity index across productive rearrangements. The immuneACCESS repertoire file appears here via TCRdb, limited to in-frame rearrangements. These files lack a portion of the clones; in checked studies, under half of the deficit traces to unresolved V genes, and the cause of the others is not known. The V and J calls and the clone size are those of that table, but D and trimming were determined from the DNA. This sample lists approximately 91,000 clones; 70% to 85% were detected once. The ten largest clonotypes hold 7% of the sample.

In the case of this clone: No cognate antigen has been identified for it. Base qualities are not provided; no much larger clone lies one nucleotide away.

From its cysteine to its phenylalanine, the CDR3 spans 13 amino acids. Only the CDR3 portion is preserved as DNA: 39 bases, with reading frame beginning at the first base. The germline V gene supplies CDR1 SQVTM and CDR2 ANQGSEA. Trimming removed 0 bases from V and 4 bases from J, leaving 9 bases between the germline ends. Study-level results and caveats: How much clinical and demographic metadata was included differed by source and by participant, and the metadata was provided uncurated.

The collaborating institutions used their own protocols to collect whole blood in K2EDTA tubes. For TCRbeta analysis, collaborators shipped samples in one of three forms: frozen whole blood, isolated PBMCs, or DNA extracted from either of those sample types. This chain joins TRBV29-1 to TRBJ1-1; a confident D gene designation cannot be given. This clonotype was sampled from a man between 70 and 80 years old with acute or convalescent COVID-19. Sequenced material: peripheral blood. The CDR3 in this case is CSVEEDAGTEAFF. The DNA sequence is given as TGCAGCGTTGAAGAGGATGCGGGCACTGAAGCTTTCTTT.